Each of the 10 T cell receptor beta chains below was sequenced from the same sample in a study of CD8 T cells in ankylosing spondylitis. The study's findings and limits: A TCR beta motif of several highly homologous variants appeared characteristic of ankylosing spondylitis blood.

These TCRs are of unknown antigen specificity. TCRdb called the 5' RACE reads again in MiXCR, with one record for every CDR3 protein. The data show about 700,000 distinct CDR3 sequences, under 20% seen once. Sequencing was done on a sample of blood, either unsorted or a sorted T cell fraction (not recorded which). These receptors were obtained from a male donor with ankylosing spondylitis.

The gene calls are TRBV27 and TRBJ1-2; 9 bases are a match to TRBD1. This CDR3 comprises 16 residues. The germline V gene encodes CDR1 MNHEY and CDR2 SMNVEV (reference sequence). J lost 4 bases, V lost 5 bases, and 11 bases had no gene match. CDR3 DNA: TGTGCCAGCAGTCCACGAGGACAGGGGCATAGCTATGGCTACACCTTC. Residues: CASSPRGQGHSYGYTF.

The chain recombines TRBV25-1 with TRBJ1-5; D remains unclear. The length of the CDR3 is 15 residues. Trimming cost V 4 bases and J 0 bases, with 10 bases left between them. Per germline, CDR1 MGHDK and CDR2 SYGVNS. Here the CDR3 reads CASSGDTFSNQPQHF. For the CDR3, the DNA is TGTGCCAGCAGTGGTGACACCTTTAGCAATCAGCCCCAGCATTTT. Supplemented by reference TRBV25-1 and TRBJ1-5, the full variable domain reads EADIYQTPRYLVIGTGKKITLECSQTMGHDKMYWYQQDPGMELHLIHYSYGVNSTEKGDLSSESTVSRIRTEHFPLTLESARPSHTSQYLCASSGDTFSNQPQHFGDGTRLSIL.

This clonotype came up a few times. The chain is built from TRBV11-2 and TRBJ2-3, with TRBD1 matching over 7 bases. Germline trimming cut 3 bases from V and 3 bases from J; bases unmatched to any gene: 6. CDR1 is SGHAT and CDR2 is FQNNGV in the germline V gene. This CDR3 spans 15 amino acids. DNA of the CDR3: TGTGCCAGCAGCTTTGGACAGGCTATAACAGATACGCAGTATTTT. Protein product: CASSFGQAITDTQYF.

This clonotype was counted between two and nine times. The V gene is TRBV10-3, the J gene TRBJ2-1; 7 bases align to TRBD1. Looked up from germline, CDR1 is ENHRY and CDR2 is SYGVKD. The CDR3 has 16 residues. Trimming took 3 bases from V and 0 from J; bases not matched to a gene: 5. DNA of the CDR3: TGTGCCATCAGTGAAGAGACAGGGAGCTCCTACAATGAGCAGTTCTTC. This gives the protein CAISEETGSSYNEQFF.

This clonotype was counted a few times. The chain has TRBV12-3 or TRBV12-4 and TRBJ2-7; 8 bases align to TRBD1. The CDR3 has 14 residues. V lost 5 bases, J lost 1 base, and 4 bases stayed unmatched. The chain's CDR3 is CASSNTGGSYEQYF. In DNA form, the CDR3 reads TGTGCCAGCAGTAACACAGGGGGGTCCTACGAGCAGTACTTC.

This clonotype was detected a few times. CDR3 in DNA: TGCAGCGTCCCCCCTGGGGGGGGAAAGCAGTTCTTC. The encoded protein is CSVPPGGGKQFF. The chain combines TRBV29-1 with TRBJ2-1; 7 nucleotides line up with TRBD2. The germline gives CDR1 SQVTM, CDR2 ANQGSEA. The CDR3 extends over 12 amino acids. J was trimmed by 11 bases and V by 6 bases; bases with no gene match: 10.

The DNA for the CDR3 is TGCGCCAGCAGCCAACGACCCAGGGTTTCCGAGCAGTACTTC. Residues: CASSQRPRVSEQYF. V and J are TRBV4-3 and TRBJ2-7; possible D gene TRBD1, 5 bases. CDR1 is LGHNA, CDR2 YSLEER, per germline. V dropped 2 bases and J dropped 6 bases, with 14 bases sitting between them. CDR3 size: 14 residues.

V and J are TRBV4-3 and TRBJ2-2; tentatively, D is TRBD1 (5 bases). The CDR3 is made up of 14 amino acids. V gave up 0 bases and J gave up 6 bases, with 8 bases separating them. Germline V gives CDR1 LGHNA, CDR2 YSLEER. CDR3: CASSQDREAGELFF. Here the CDR3 DNA reads TGCGCCAGCAGCCAAGACAGGGAAGCCGGGGAGCTGTTTTTT.

This clonotype has a count of ten or more. The chain joins TRBV2 to TRBJ2-6; no definite D call. V lost 8 bases and J 2 bases, leaving 10 bases between the germline ends. Per germline, CDR1 SNHLY and CDR2 FYNNEI. The CDR3 has 14 residues. The CDR3, as DNA: TGTGCCAGCCGTACAACCACTGGGGCCAACGTCCTGACTTTC. The encoded protein is CASRTTTGANVLTF. The entire variable domain, with the rest obtained from reference TRBV2 and TRBJ2-6, is as follows: EPEVTQTPSHQVTQMGQEVILRCVPISNHLYFYWYRQILGQKVEFLVSFYNNEISEKSEIFDDQFSVERPDGSNFTLKIRSTKLEDSAMYFCASRTTTGANVLTFGAGSRLTVL.

The chain has TRBV7-9 and TRBJ1-4; no firm D call. V dropped 3 bases and J dropped 0 bases, with 11 bases sitting between them. CDR1 and CDR2 from the germline V gene are SEHNR and FQNEAQ (reference sequence). This CDR3 region has 16 residues. The CDR3 spells CASSLIADATNEKLFF. The CDR3 region has the DNA TGTGCCAGCAGCTTGATAGCAGACGCAACTAATGAAAAACTGTTTTTT.